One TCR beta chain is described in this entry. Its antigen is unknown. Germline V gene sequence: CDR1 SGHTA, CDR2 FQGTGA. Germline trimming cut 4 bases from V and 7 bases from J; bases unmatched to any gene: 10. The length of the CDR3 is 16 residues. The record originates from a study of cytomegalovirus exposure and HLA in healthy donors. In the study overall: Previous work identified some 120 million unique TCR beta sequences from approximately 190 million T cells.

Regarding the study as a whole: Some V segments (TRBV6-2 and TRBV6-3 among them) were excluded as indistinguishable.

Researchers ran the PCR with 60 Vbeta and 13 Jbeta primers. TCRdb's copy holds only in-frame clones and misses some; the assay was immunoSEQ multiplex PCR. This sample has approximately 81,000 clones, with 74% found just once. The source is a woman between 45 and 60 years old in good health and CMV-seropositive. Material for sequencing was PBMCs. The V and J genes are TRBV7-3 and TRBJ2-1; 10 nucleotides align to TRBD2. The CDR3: CASSSMGLALGNEQFF. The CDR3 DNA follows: TGTGCCAGCAGCTCTATGGGACTAGCGCTGGGAAATGAGCAGTTCTTC. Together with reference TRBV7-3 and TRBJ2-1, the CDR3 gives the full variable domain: GAGVSQTPSNKVTEKGKYVELRCDPISGHTALYWYRQSLGQGPEFLIYFQGTGAADDSGLPNDRFFAVRPEGSVSTLKIQRTERGDSAVYLCASSSMGLALGNEQFFGPGTRLTVL.